What follows are 8 T cell receptor beta chains derived from one specimen sequenced in a study of blood T cells in healthy people across ages. Using a J-beta primer mix together with a sample-barcoded 5' primer, a second PCR was run for roughly 6 to 11 cycles. A single record per CDR3 protein comes from TCRdb applying MiXCR to the 5' RACE reads. The sample records more than 900,000 distinct CDR3 sequences, almost 30% being singletons. This sample also appeared in a second study, on T cells of mothers and their children.

The sequenced sample consisted of blood. These receptors originate from a woman aged 40 to 49 in good health.

This clonotype turned up a few times. V and J are TRBV6-1 and TRBJ1-5; 9 bases agree with TRBD1. This CDR3 comprises 15 residues. Trimming took 1 base from V and 6 from J; bases not matched to a gene: 4. The germline V gene has CDR1 MNHNS and CDR2 SASEGT. CDR3 in DNA: TGTGCCAGCAGTGAAGAGGGACAGGGCAGTCAGCCCCAGCATTTT. This encodes CASSEEGQGSQPQHF.

The chain joins TRBV14 to TRBJ1-2, with D possibly being TRBD1 (6 bases). Germline V gives CDR1 SGHDN, CDR2 FVKESK. The CDR3 consists of 15 residues. Trimming left V 0 bases short and J 8 bases short, with 16 bases between. The CDR3 DNA sequence: TGTGCCAGCAGCCAAGAAGGACGGGGGCGCGGCGGCTACACCTTC. Its translation is CASSQEGRGRGGYTF.

A few counts support this clonotype. CDR3 sequence: CASNPGIRNQPQHF. In DNA, the CDR3 is TGTGCCAGCAATCCGGGGATTAGGAATCAGCCCCAGCATTTT. This chain links TRBV6-1 with TRBJ1-5; no firm D call. This CDR3 has 14 amino acids. Trimming removed 7 bases from V and 4 bases from J, with 14 bases in between. The germline V gene has CDR1 MNHNS and CDR2 SASEGT.

A few counts support this clonotype. J is TRBJ2-2 and V is TRBV12-3 or TRBV12-4; a possible D gene is TRBD1 (5 bases). Trimming shortened V by 2 bases and J by 2 bases, and 9 bases separated the two germline ends. This CDR3 comprises 15 residues. CDR3 nucleotide sequence: TGTGCCAGCAGTTTAAACAGGCCAAACACCGGGGAGCTGTTTTTT. This codes for CASSLNRPNTGELFF.

The V call is TRBV7-3, the J call TRBJ1-1; perhaps TRBD1 as D (6 bases). V lost 5 bases and J lost 4, with 14 bases in between. The CDR3 spans 14 residues. The germline V gene encodes CDR1 SGHTA and CDR2 FQGTGA. The CDR3 here is CASSPRGSGTEAFF. The CDR3 DNA reads TGTGCCAGCAGCCCTAGGGGGAGCGGCACTGAAGCTTTCTTT.

J is TRBJ2-1 and V is TRBV7-2; 8 bases are shared with TRBD1. Germline CDR1 is SGHTA and CDR2 is FQGNSA. The CDR3 covers 16 residues. V trimming: 1 base; J trimming: 3 bases; junction bases outside the gene matches: 5. CDR3 residues: CASSLVWDRRYNEQFF. As DNA, the CDR3 is TGTGCCAGCAGCTTAGTCTGGGACAGGCGCTACAATGAGCAGTTCTTC.

This clonotype was picked up a small number of times. One junction end disagrees with the germline gene, perhaps due to a read error. This rearrangement joins TRBV14 to TRBJ2-6, with a possible D match to TRBD1 (6 bases). The CDR3 length is 16 residues. Germline V gene data show CDR1 as SGHDN and CDR2 as FVKESK. The CDR3: CASSQDRYAGANVPTF. The CDR3 DNA is TGTGCCAGCAGCCAGGACCGGTATGCAGGGGCCAACGTCCCGACTTTC.

This chain uses TRBV25-1 with TRBJ1-5, with 7 positions matching TRBD1. J was trimmed by 4 bases and V by 8 bases; bases with no gene match: 5. CDR1 is MGHDK and CDR2 is SYGVNS in the germline V gene. The CDR3 covers 13 residues. The chain's CDR3 is CASGQVGNQPQHF. In DNA form, the CDR3 reads TGTGCCAGCGGACAGGTGGGAAATCAGCCCCAGCATTTT. The full variable domain, rest sourced from reference TRBV25-1 and TRBJ1-5, is EADIYQTPRYLVIGTGKKITLECSQTMGHDKMYWYQQDPGMELHLIHYSYGVNSTEKGDLSSESTVSRIRTEHFPLTLESARPSHTSQYLCASGQVGNQPQHFGDGTRLSIL.